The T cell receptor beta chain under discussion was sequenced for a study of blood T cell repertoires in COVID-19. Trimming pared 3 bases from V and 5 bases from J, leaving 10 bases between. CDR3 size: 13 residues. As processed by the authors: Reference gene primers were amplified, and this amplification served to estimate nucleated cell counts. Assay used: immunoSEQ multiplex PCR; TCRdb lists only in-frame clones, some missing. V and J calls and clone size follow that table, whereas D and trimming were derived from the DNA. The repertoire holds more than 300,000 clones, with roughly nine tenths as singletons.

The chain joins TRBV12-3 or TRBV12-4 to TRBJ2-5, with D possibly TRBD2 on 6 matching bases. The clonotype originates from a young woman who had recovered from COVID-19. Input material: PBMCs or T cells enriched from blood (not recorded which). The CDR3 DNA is TGTGCCAGCAGTTTGCGGGGCTTTGAGACCCAGTACTTC. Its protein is CASSLRGFETQYF.